These T cell receptor beta chains were read from a single sample in a study of graft-versus-host responses after intestinal transplantation. Only in-frame clones appear in the TCRdb table, and some are missing; sequencing was by immunoSEQ multiplex PCR. The sample records approximately 82,000 clones, 75% to 95% being singletons. Their target antigens are unknown. The sample here was unstimulated CD4+ T cells sorted from spleen or lymph node cells, taken before intestinal transplant. These receptors originate from a human donor who received an intestinal transplant. Both conserved end residues are part of each CDR3. The order of the fields is V gene, J gene, clone size, D gene, CDR3 DNA, CDR3 protein. A D gene is named only where the DNA matches it firmly. Some rows mark clone size as missing; the rest say once, few, many or name a class of expanded clone.

>TRBV30|TRBJ1-5|NA|TRBD1
TGTGCCTGGAGGGACAGGGGTAATCAGCCCCAGCATTTT
CAWRDRGNQPQHF
>TRBV7-9|TRBJ1-3|once|NA
TGTGCCAGCAGCCCTCTCCGCGAGACACCTGGAAACACCATATATTTT
CASSPLRETPGNTIYF
>TRBV5-8|TRBJ2-1|few|TRBD2
TGTGCCAGCAGCTTGAGGGGACTAGGACCCTACAATGAGCAGTTCTTC
CASSLRGLGPYNEQFF
>TRBV19|TRBJ2-6|NA|NA
TGTGCCAGTAGTCCCCGGGAGGGGGCAAAAGGGGCCAACGTCCTGACTTTC
CASSPREGAKGANVLTF
>TRBV6-5|TRBJ1-4|NA|TRBD1
TGTGCCAGCACCAGGGGGCTAGCAACTAATGAAAAACTGTTTTTT
CASTRGLATNEKLFF
>TRBV7-8|TRBJ2-7|once|TRBD1
TGTGCCAGCAGCTCCGGACAGGGGGTGGTTTACGAGCAGTACTTC
CASSSGQGVVYEQYF
>TRBV5-8|TRBJ1-6|NA|NA
TGTGCCAGCACCTTTGGGGAGCTGAATTCACCCCTCCACTTT
CASTFGELNSPLHF
>TRBV6-5|TRBJ1-2|NA|TRBD1
TGTGCCAGCAGTTACTTAGCGGTTGGACAGGGTTATGGCTACACCTTC
CASSYLAVGQGYGYTF
>TRBV5-8|TRBJ2-3|NA|TRBD1
TGTGCCAGCAGCTTAGGGACAGACACAGATACGCAGTATTTT
CASSLGTDTDTQYF
>TRBV19|TRBJ2-1|NA|TRBD1
TGTGCCAGTTCGCAGGGGGCGGGTAGAAGCTCCTACAATGAGCAGTTCTTC
CASSQGAGRSSYNEQFF
>TRBV10-1|TRBJ1-6|NA|NA
TGCGCCAGCAGTGAGTCGCGACAGCCCAATTCACCCCTCCACTTT
CASSESRQPNSPLHF
>TRBV5-8|TRBJ2-1|NA|TRBD1
TGTGCCAGCAGCTCCCTACCGGGACAGGGCCACAATGAGCAGTTCTTC
CASSSLPGQGHNEQFF
>TRBV5-1|TRBJ2-7|NA|NA
TGCGCCAGCAGCCCAACGACAGGTAACTCCTACGAGCAGTACTTC
CASSPTTGNSYEQYF
>TRBV5-1|TRBJ2-3|NA|NA
TGCGCCAGCAGCTTCCGCAGGGCGGACACAGATACGCAGTATTTT
CASSFRRADTDTQYF
>TRBV19|TRBJ1-1|few|NA
TGTGCCAGTAGTATAAGGGGGACTGAAGCTTTCTTT
CASSIRGTEAFF
>TRBV5-4|TRBJ1-6|NA|NA
TGTGCCAGCAGCTTGGAACGGGATTCACCCCTCCACTTT
CASSLERDSPLHF
>TRBV19|TRBJ1-6|NA|NA
TGTGCCAGTAGTAAGGAAGGAGTGAGCTCCTATAATTCACCCCTCCACTTT
CASSKEGVSSYNSPLHF
>TRBV18|TRBJ2-6|NA|TRBD2
TGTGCCAGCGGGGAGGGGTCTGGGGCCAACGTCCTGACTTTC
CASGEGSGANVLTF
>TRBV7-2|TRBJ2-7|NA|TRBD1
TGTGCCAGCAGCTCGGACAGGGGGTACGAGCAGTACTTC
CASSSDRGYEQYF
>TRBV6-5|TRBJ2-7|NA|NA
TGTGCCAGCAGTTACCGGGGGGCGCGAGAAGACTACGAGCAGTACTTC
CASSYRGAREDYEQYF
>TRBV6-7|TRBJ1-2|NA|NA
TGTGCCAGCAGTTTCCGACAAAGCACCTTC
CASSFRQSTF